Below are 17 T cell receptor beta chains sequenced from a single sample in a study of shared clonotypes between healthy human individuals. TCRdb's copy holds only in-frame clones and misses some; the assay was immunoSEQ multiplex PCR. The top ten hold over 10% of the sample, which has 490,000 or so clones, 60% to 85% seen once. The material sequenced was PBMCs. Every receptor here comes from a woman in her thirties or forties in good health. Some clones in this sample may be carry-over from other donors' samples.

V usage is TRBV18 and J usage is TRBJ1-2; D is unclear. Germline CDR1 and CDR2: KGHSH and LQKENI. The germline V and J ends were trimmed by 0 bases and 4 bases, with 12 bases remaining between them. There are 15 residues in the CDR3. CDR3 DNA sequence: TGTGCCAGCTCACCACCGGGATCTTCGGGCTATGGCTACACCTTC. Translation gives CASSPPGSSGYGYTF.

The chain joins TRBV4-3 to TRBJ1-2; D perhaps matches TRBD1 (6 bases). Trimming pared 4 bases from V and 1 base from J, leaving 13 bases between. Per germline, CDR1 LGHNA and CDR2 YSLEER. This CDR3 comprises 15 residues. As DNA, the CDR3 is TGCGCCAGCAGCCTCTCGGACAGTCTTAACTATGGCTACACCTTC. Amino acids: CASSLSDSLNYGYTF.

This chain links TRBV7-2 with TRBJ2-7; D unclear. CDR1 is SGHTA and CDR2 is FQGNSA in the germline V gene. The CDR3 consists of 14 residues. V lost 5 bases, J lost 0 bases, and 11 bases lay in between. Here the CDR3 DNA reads TGTGCCAGCAGCATCTTACGGGCCTCCTACGAGCAGTACTTC. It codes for CASSILRASYEQYF.

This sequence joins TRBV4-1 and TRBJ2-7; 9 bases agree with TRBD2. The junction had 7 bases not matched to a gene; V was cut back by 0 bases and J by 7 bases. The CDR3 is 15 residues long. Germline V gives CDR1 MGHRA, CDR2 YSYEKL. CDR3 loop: CASSQDTSGGLEQYF. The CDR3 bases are TGCGCCAGCAGCCAAGATACCAGCGGGGGGTTGGAGCAGTACTTC.

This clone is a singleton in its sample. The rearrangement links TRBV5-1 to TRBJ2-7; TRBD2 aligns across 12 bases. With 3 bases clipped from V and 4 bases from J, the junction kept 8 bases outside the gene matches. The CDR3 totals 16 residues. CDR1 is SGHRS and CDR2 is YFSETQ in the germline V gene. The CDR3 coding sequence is TGCGCCAGCAGCTCTTCGACTAGCGGGAGAGGATACGAGCAGTACTTC. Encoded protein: CASSSSTSGRGYEQYF.

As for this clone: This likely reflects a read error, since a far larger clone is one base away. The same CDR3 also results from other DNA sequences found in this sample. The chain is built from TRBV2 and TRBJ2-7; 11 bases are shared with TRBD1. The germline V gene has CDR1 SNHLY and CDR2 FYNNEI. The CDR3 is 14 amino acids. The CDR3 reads CASSRTGTGGEQYF. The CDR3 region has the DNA TGCGCCAGCAGTAGAACCGGGACAGGGGGCGAGCAGTACTTC.

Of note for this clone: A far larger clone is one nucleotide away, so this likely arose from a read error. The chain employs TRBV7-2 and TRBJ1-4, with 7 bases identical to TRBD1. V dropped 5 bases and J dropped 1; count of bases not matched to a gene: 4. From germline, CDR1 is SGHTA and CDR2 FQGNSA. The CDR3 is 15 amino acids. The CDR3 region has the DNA TGTGCCAGCAGCCCAGGGGGGGAAACTAATGAAAAACTGTTTTTT. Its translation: CASSPGGETNEKLFF. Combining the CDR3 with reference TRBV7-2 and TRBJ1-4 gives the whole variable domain GAGVSQSPSNKVTEKGKDVELRCDPISGHTALYWYRQSLGQGLEFLIYFQGNSAPDKSGLPSDRFSAERTGGSVSTLTIQRTQQEDSAVYLCASSPGGETNEKLFFGSGTQLSVL.

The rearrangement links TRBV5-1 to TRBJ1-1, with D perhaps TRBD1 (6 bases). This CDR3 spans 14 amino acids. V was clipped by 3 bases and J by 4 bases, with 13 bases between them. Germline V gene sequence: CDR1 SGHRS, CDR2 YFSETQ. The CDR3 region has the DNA TGCGCCAGCAGCTCCACCACAGGGCTCACTGAAGCTTTCTTT. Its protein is CASSSTTGLTEAFF.

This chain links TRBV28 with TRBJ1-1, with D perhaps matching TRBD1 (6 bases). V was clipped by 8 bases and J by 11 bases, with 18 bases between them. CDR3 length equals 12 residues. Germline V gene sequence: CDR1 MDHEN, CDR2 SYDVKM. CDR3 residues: CASGQYQTKAFF. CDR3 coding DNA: TGTGCCAGCGGACAGTACCAAACGAAGGCTTTCTTT.

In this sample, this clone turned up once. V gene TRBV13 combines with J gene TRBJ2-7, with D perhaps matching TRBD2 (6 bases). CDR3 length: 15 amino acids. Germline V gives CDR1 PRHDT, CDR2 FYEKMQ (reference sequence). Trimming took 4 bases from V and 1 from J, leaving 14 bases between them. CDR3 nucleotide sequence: TGTGCCAGCAGCTCCCGGGACTCACGTTCCTACGAGCAGTACTTC. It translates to CASSSRDSRSYEQYF.

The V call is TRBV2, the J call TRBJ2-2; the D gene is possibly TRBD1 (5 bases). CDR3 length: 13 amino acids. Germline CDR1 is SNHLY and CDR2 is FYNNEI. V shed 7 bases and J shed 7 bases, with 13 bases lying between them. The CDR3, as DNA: TGTGCCAGCACACTGACAGTGAGCGGGGAGCTGTTTTTT. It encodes CASTLTVSGELFF.

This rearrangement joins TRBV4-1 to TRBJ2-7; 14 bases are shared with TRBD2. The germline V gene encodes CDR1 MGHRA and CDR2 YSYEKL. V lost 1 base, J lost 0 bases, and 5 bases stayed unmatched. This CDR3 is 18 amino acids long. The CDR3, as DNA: TGCGCCAGCAGCCAAGGCCCCGGGACTAGCGGGAGCTCCTACGAGCAGTACTTC. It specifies CASSQGPGTSGSSYEQYF.

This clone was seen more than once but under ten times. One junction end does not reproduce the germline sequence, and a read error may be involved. CDR3 nucleotides: TGTGTCAGCAACGATGCTTGGCGGGAGGAGAATGAGCAGTTCTTC. Its protein product is CVSNDAWREENEQFF. The genes are TRBV27 and TRBJ2-1; TRBD2 matches 8 bases. Germline CDR1 reads MNHEY; CDR2 reads SMNVEV (reference sequence). The CDR3 runs 15 residues.

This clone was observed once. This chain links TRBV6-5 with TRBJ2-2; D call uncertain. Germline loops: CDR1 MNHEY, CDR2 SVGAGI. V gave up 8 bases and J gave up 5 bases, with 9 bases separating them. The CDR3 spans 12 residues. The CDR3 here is CASAIGTGELFF. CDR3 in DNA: TGTGCCAGCGCTATTGGAACCGGGGAGCTGTTTTTT.

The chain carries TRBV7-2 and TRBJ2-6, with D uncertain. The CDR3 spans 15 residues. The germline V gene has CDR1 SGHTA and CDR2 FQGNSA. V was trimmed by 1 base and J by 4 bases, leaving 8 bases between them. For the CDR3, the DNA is TGTGCCAGCAGCTTAGTTACTGTGGGGGCCAACGTCCTGACTTTC. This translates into CASSLVTVGANVLTF.

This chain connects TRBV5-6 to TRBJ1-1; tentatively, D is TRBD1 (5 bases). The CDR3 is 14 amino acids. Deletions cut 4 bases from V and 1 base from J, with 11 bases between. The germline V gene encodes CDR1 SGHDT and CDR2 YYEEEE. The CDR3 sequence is CASSRGRENTEAFF. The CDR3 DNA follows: TGTGCCAGCAGCCGGGGGAGGGAGAACACTGAAGCTTTCTTT.

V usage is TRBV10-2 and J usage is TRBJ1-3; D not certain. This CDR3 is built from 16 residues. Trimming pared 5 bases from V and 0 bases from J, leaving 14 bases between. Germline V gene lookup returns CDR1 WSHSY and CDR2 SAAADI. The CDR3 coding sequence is TGCGCCAGCAGTAAGGGCCGCGAGAGCTCTGGAAACACCATATATTTT. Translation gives CASSKGRESSGNTIYF.